The entry below gives a single TCR beta chain sequence along with its context. The antigen is unknown. The data were taken from a study of T cell responses to AZD1222 COVID-19 vaccine. Notes on the study in general: Clonal diversity was possibly underestimated, and the donors were mostly white British, with more females. Repertoire sampling occurred only after the peak T cell response.

CDR1 SGHTA and CDR2 FQGNSA come from the germline V gene. This CDR3 is built from 16 residues. V was clipped by 1 base and J by 0 bases, with 10 bases between them. Sequencing used immunoSEQ multiplex PCR; TCRdb keeps in-frame clones, though not all of them. The sample comprises approximately 200,000 clones, roughly nine tenths of which are singletons, and nearly 3.5% rests with the top ten. Sequenced here: peripheral blood, sampled 28 days after the second AZD1222 dose. The chain recombines TRBV7-2 with TRBJ2-1; D not resolved. This clonotype was sampled from an adult who received the AZD1222 COVID-19 vaccine. CDR3 nucleotides: TGTGCCAGCAGCTTAGGGGCAGGTAGCTCCTACAATGAGCAGTTCTTC. Translating gives CASSLGAGSSYNEQFF.